This entry lists 3 T cell receptor beta chains sequenced from one sample in a study of blood T cell repertoires in COVID-19. TCRdb's copy holds only in-frame clones and misses some; the assay was immunoSEQ multiplex PCR. The table has some 320,000 clones, under 90% seen once; the top ten hold 4% to 6%. Source material: PBMCs or T cells enriched from blood (not recorded which). The source is a man aged 60 to 75 who had recovered from COVID-19.

The chain combines TRBV6-2 or TRBV6-3 with TRBJ2-7; 9 nucleotides align to TRBD1. J lost 2 bases, V lost 6 bases, and 8 bases had no gene match. This CDR3 is 15 amino acids long. Germline V CDR1 and CDR2: MNHEY, SVGEGT. The CDR3 sequence: CASRYRDRDPYEQYF. The CDR3 coding sequence is TGTGCCAGCAGATACCGGGACAGGGATCCCTACGAGCAGTACTTC.

The rearrangement joins TRBV6-2 or TRBV6-3 to TRBJ2-1; 11 positions agree with TRBD2. Germline assignment: CDR1 MNHEY and CDR2 SVGEGT. The CDR3 sequence is 16 residues long. V lost 4 bases to trimming and J lost 4 bases; unmatched junction nucleotides: 6. The CDR3 sequence is CASSSLTSGAYNEQFF. DNA of the CDR3: TGTGCCAGCAGTTCCCTGACTAGCGGGGCTTACAATGAGCAGTTCTTC.

The V gene is TRBV24-1, the J gene TRBJ2-5; no clear D. CDR1 KGHDR and CDR2 SFDVKD come from the germline V gene. V was cut by 5 bases and J by 0 bases, with 9 bases left in between. The CDR3 is 14 residues long. The CDR3 loop is CATSGRLYQETQYF. As DNA, the CDR3 is TGTGCCACCAGTGGGAGACTGTACCAAGAGACCCAGTACTTC.